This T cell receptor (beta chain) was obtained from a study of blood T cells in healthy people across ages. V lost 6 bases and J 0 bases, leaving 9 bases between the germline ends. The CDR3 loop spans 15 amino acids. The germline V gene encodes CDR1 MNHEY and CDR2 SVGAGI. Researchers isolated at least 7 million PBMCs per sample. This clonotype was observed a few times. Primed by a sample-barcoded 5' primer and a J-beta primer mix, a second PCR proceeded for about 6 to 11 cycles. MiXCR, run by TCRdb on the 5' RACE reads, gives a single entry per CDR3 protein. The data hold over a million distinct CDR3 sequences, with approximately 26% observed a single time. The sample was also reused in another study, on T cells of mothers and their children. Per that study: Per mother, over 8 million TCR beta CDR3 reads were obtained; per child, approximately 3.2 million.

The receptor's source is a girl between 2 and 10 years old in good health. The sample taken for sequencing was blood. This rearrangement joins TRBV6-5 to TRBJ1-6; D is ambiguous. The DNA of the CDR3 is TGTGCCAGCAGCCAAGGTCGCTCCTATAATTCACCCCTCCACTTT. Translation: CASSQGRSYNSPLHF.